This TCR beta chain was identified during a study of identifying expanded T cells in peripheral blood. Points from the study as a whole: Clone count variance between roughly 2-week samples rose with total template count. About 1.2 clones differed between technical replicates, versus approximately 17 and 20 over time.

Some clones are missing from TCRdb's copy, which holds only in-frame ones; the method was immunoSEQ multiplex PCR. The table records some 78,000 clones, 88% of them present only once. No infections or other immune events were documented during collection. The germline V gene encodes CDR1 MNHNS and CDR2 SASEGT. The CDR3 length is 14 residues. The V end was cut by 0 bases, the J end by 5 bases, with 9 bases between. For this clone: Its target is unknown.

The sample taken for sequencing was blood. The receptor's source is a person aged 18 to 70 in good health. This chain uses TRBV6-1 with TRBJ2-3; the D is unclear. The DNA of the CDR3 is TGTGCCAGCAGTGAAGCGGGTGGGGAAGATACGCAGTATTTT. It specifies CASSEAGGEDTQYF.